This TCR beta chain comes out of a study of blood T cell repertoires in COVID-19. There are 13 residues in the CDR3. The germline gives CDR1 SGHTA, CDR2 FQGTGA. V shed 4 bases and J shed 4 bases, with 10 bases lying between them. Clones were read by immunoSEQ multiplex PCR, and TCRdb kept only the in-frame ones, dropping some. The repertoire includes roughly 250,000 clones, roughly 79% of them detected once, and roughly 2.9% sits in the top ten. The specimen was peripheral blood. The receptor comes from an older woman with active or convalescent COVID-19. This chain uses TRBV7-3 with TRBJ1-2; D remains ambiguous. CDR3 amino acids: CASSSPGGYGYTF. The CDR3, as DNA: TGTGCCAGCAGCTCTCCAGGTGGCTATGGCTACACCTTC.